The rows below give T cell receptor beta chains drawn from one sample of a study of blood T cell repertoires in COVID-19. TCRdb's table, derived via immunoSEQ multiplex PCR, lists solely in-frame clones and lacks some. In the table there are about 90,000 clones, about 87% of which are singletons. The material sequenced was peripheral blood. Receptors were obtained from a human donor in a cohort sampled during active COVID-19. CDR3s leave out the opening cysteine and the closing phenylalanine or tryptophan. Fields, in order: V gene, clone size, J gene, CDR3 protein. The size entry is marked missing in some rows and otherwise reads once, few, many or a size class.

>TRBV7-2|NA|TRBJ1-2
ASSSGHYGYT
>TRBV2|NA|TRBJ2-1
ASRRSSYNEQF
>TRBV5-1|NA|TRBJ1-6
ASSPIPLH
>TRBV19|NA|TRBJ1-1
ASRMRSGLNTEAF
>TRBV3-1/TRBV3-2|NA|TRBJ1-6
ASREVGGNSPLH
>TRBV11-2|few|TRBJ2-1
ASSLRGQGYNEQF
>TRBV29-1|once|TRBJ2-3
SGKRGTGTDTQY
>TRBV6-5|NA|TRBJ1-1
ASGPEVNTEAF
>TRBV28|NA|TRBJ1-5
ASSLVGQPQH
>TRBV6-1|NA|TRBJ2-7
ASSEEAGGPYEQY
>TRBV6-4|NA|TRBJ2-3
ASSDSSSGGADTQY
>TRBV7-3|NA|TRBJ1-6
ASSLTGINSPLH
>TRBV6-6|NA|TRBJ1-6
ASSPVSSSYNSPLH
>TRBV19|NA|TRBJ1-1
ASSIVAGTEAF
>TRBV9|NA|TRBJ2-3
ASSVGSGGDTQY
>TRBV5-4|once|TRBJ1-1
ASSLRTGSTEAF
>TRBV27|NA|TRBJ1-6
ASSPGQGVFPLH
>TRBV19|NA|TRBJ2-6
ASVRQATSGANVLT
>TRBV19|NA|TRBJ2-2
ASSIQGVDTGELF
>TRBV11-2|NA|TRBJ2-7
ASSLGTGTYEQY
>TRBV7-8|NA|TRBJ1-1
ASSKLNRAMNTEAF
>TRBV27|once|TRBJ1-2
ASSLRRGAEGYT
>TRBV10-3|once|TRBJ1-1
AIRGGLPNTEAF
>TRBV29-1|NA|TRBJ2-2
SVDGAGRTGELF
>TRBV6-5|NA|TRBJ2-1
ASTIRGGLYNEQF
>TRBV24-1|NA|TRBJ2-5
ATSDARQGNQETQY
>TRBV12-3/TRBV12-4|NA|TRBJ1-2
ASGDSANYGYT
>TRBV28|NA|TRBJ1-4
ASSWGLGEKLF
>TRBV11-2|few|TRBJ1-2
ASSFPGQGLSHGYT
>TRBV27|NA|TRBJ2-7
ASSTRDMNEEQY
>TRBV16|once|TRBJ2-2
ASSPSNSNTGELF